This passage covers 20 T cell receptor beta chains from one sample sequenced in a study of tumor and adjacent non-tumor tissue in lung cancer. TCRbeta libraries were built with three rounds of nested PCR, modified from ARM-PCR. Using its own MiXCR run on the multiplex PCR reads, TCRdb lists one record per CDR3 protein. The table includes some 200,000 distinct CDR3 sequences, about two thirds detected once. The template was RNA from unsorted bulk tissue. Sequencing was done on a sample of lung tumor tissue. These TCRs come from a man aged 60 to 69 with non-small cell lung cancer.

This chain links TRBV4-3 with TRBJ2-7; D gene ambiguous. CDR1 LGHNA and CDR2 YSLEER come from the germline V gene. The length of the CDR3 is 13 residues. The V and J ends lost 4 bases and 6 bases respectively, with 13 bases between them. Written as DNA, the CDR3 is TGCGCCAGCAGCCCCCTGACAACGGGCGAGCAGTACTTC. Its protein product is CASSPLTTGEQYF.

This clonotype has only one observation. Since a much larger clone is just one base distant, this may be a read error. This chain joins TRBV6-1 and TRBJ1-5; 10 positions agree with TRBD1. CDR3 length: 14 residues. Germline V lookup: CDR1 MNHNS, CDR2 SASEGT. CDR3 sequence (DNA): TGTACCGGGGGGAGAGGACAGGGGGGACAGCCCCAGCATTTT. This gives the protein CTGGRGQGGQPQHF.

Concerning this clonotype: This CDR3 is missing its conserved last phenylalanine or tryptophan, likely due to a read error. The genes are TRBV11-3 and TRBJ2-3; the match to TRBD2 covers 9 bases. The germline V gene has CDR1 SGHNT and CDR2 YENEEA. The CDR3 is 15 residues long. CDR3 in DNA: TGTGCCAGCAGCTTCTCTAGCGGGGCCATTAATACACAGTATTTA. Encoded protein: CASSFSSGAINTQYL.

This clonotype was observed a handful of times. Compared with germline, one end of the junction differs, possibly owing to a read error. V is TRBV5-6 and J is TRBJ2-7; 8 positions agree with TRBD1. CDR1 and CDR2 (germline): SGHDT, YYEEEE. The CDR3 sequence is 13 residues long. CDR3 sequence (DNA): TGTGTCAGCAGCCCACCGGGACAGGACGAGCAGTACTTC. Amino acid sequence: CVSSPPGQDEQYF. The variable domain in full, with the rest retrieved from reference TRBV5-6 and TRBJ2-7, is DAGVTQSPTHLIKTRGQQVTLRCSPKSGHDTVSWYQQALGQGPQFIFQYYEEEERQRGNFPDRFSGHQFPNYSSELNVNALLLGDSALYLCVSSPPGQDEQYFGPGTRLTVT.

The chain joins TRBV20-1 to TRBJ2-2; 9 nucleotides agree with TRBD2. The CDR3 consists of 14 residues. Per germline, CDR1 DFQATT and CDR2 SNEGSKA (reference sequence). The CDR3 here is CRAGNSGGPGELFF. DNA of the CDR3: TGCAGAGCTGGTAACAGCGGGGGGCCCGGGGAGCTGTTTTTT.

Concerning this clonotype: One junction end disagrees with the germline gene, perhaps due to a read error. The chain carries TRBV20-1 and TRBJ2-3; TRBD1 aligns across 7 bases. CDR1 DFQATT and CDR2 SNEGSKA come from the germline V gene (reference sequence). The CDR3 loop spans 16 amino acids. CDR3 sequence (DNA): TGCAGTGCCACAGGGAAGGGGGCGCTGGGCACAGATACGAAGTATTTT. Encoded protein: CSATGKGALGTDTKYF.

Comment on this clonotype: The junction and the germline gene differ at one end; a read error may be behind it. This chain links TRBV20-1 with TRBJ2-3; TRBD1 aligns across 7 bases. Looked up from germline, CDR1 is DFQATT and CDR2 is SNEGSKA (reference sequence). The CDR3 has 13 residues. The CDR3 loop is CSARATGTDTHYF. As DNA, the CDR3 is TGCAGTGCTAGAGCGACAGGGACAGATACGCATTATTTT.

This clonotype has a handful of counts. This chain joins TRBV11-2 and TRBJ1-4; possibly TRBD1 for D (6 bases). The germline V gene has CDR1 SGHAT and CDR2 FQNNGV. This CDR3 contains 15 residues. V was clipped by 4 bases and J by 3 bases, with 12 bases between them. The CDR3 DNA sequence: TGTGCCAGCAGCTATCGGGGGCACCCTAATGAAAAACTGTTTTTT. This translates into CASSYRGHPNEKLFF.

CDR3 DNA: TGCGCCAGCAGTGATGACAGCACTGAAGCTTTCTTT. This codes for CASSDDSTEAFF. The chain joins TRBV10-1 to TRBJ1-1, with D possibly TRBD1 on 5 matching bases. In germline, CDR1 is WNHNN, CDR2 SYGVQD (reference sequence). CDR3 size: 12 residues. V gave up 3 bases and J gave up 4 bases, with 6 bases separating them.

Details on this clonotype: This may arise from a read error, as a much more abundant clone is one base away. V is TRBV4-1 and J is TRBJ2-3, with a weak D call TRBD2 (5 bases). The CDR3 is 15 residues long. CDR1 and CDR2 from the germline V gene are MGHRA and YSYEKL. Trimming left V 7 bases short and J 2 bases short, with 16 bases between. CDR3 loop: CASNQRAELTDTQYF. CDR3 DNA sequence: TGCGCCAGCAACCAGAGGGCGGAGCTCACAGATACGCAGTATTTT.

The V and J genes are TRBV12-3 or TRBV12-4 and TRBJ1-1; D not certain. V was clipped by 5 bases and J by 0 bases, with 7 bases between them. The CDR3 is 13 amino acids. In DNA form, the CDR3 reads TGTGCCAGCAGTAATAAAATGAACACTGAAGCTTTCTTT. Its translation is CASSNKMNTEAFF.

This clonotype has only one observation. At one boundary the junction diverges from the germline segment, which might be a read error. The chain couples TRBV10-2 to TRBJ2-2, with D unclear. This CDR3 comprises 12 residues. The germline CDR1 and CDR2 sequences are WSHSY and SAAADI. CDR3: CTSSELSRELFF. In DNA, the CDR3 is TGCACCAGCAGTGAGCTCTCCAGGGAGCTGTTTTTT.

The chain joins TRBV29-1 to TRBJ2-2; D possibly matches TRBD1 or TRBD2 (5 bases each). The CDR3 spans 13 residues. The V end was cut by 6 bases, the J end by 9 bases, with 17 bases between. CDR1 and CDR2 from the germline V gene are SQVTM and ANQGSEA. The CDR3 DNA sequence: TGCAGCGTCGGCACCCTGGGGACCTGGGAGCTGTTTTTT. Translation gives CSVGTLGTWELFF.

Of note for this clonotype: The junction does not match germline at one end; this may be a read error. V is TRBV5-6 and J is TRBJ2-7, with D unresolved. This CDR3 is built from 14 residues. Germline V gives CDR1 SGHDT, CDR2 YYEEEE. The DNA of the CDR3 is TGTACCAGCAACAGACCCGACCGTTCCAGCGAGCAGTACTTC. It codes for CTSNRPDRSSEQYF.

Points on this clonotype: Relative to the germline gene, one junction end is altered; a read error may explain this. This sequence joins TRBV6-5 and TRBJ1-6; no reliable D call. The length of the CDR3 is 17 residues. Germline loops: CDR1 MNHEY, CDR2 SVGAGI. The CDR3 coding sequence is TGTGCCAACAGTTACTCGGGGATGGAGGCTGGGAATTCACCCCTCCACTTT. Translating gives CANSYSGMEAGNSPLHF.

Comment on this clonotype: One junction end does not reproduce the germline sequence, and a read error may be involved. The gene calls are TRBV12-3 or TRBV12-4 and TRBJ1-6; D uncertain. The CDR3 runs 18 residues. CDR3 residues: CASGFSLSTVLGNSPLHF. CDR3 sequence (DNA): TGCGCCAGCGGCTTCTCTCTTTCGACGGTCTTGGGTAATTCACCCCTCCACTTT.

Of note for this clonotype: An end of the junction differs from the germline gene, which may be a read error. This chain joins TRBV11-2 and TRBJ2-7, with 7 nucleotides matching TRBD1. This CDR3 comprises 16 residues. Germline assignment: CDR1 SGHAT and CDR2 FQNNGV. This chain's CDR3 is CASSFRSSGQGDKQYF. DNA of the CDR3: TGTGCCAGCAGCTTTAGGTCGTCGGGTCAGGGGGACAAGCAGTACTTT.

This clonotype was detected once. The genes are TRBV6-5 and TRBJ2-5, with TRBD2 matching over 7 bases. The CDR3 is made up of 14 amino acids. V dropped 3 bases and J dropped 10; count of bases not matched to a gene: 11. Germline CDR1 MNHEY, CDR2 SVGAGI. The CDR3 DNA follows: TGTGCCAGCAGTTATACGGGGACCGCGGGGGACCAGTACTTC. Amino acids: CASSYTGTAGDQYF.

In regard to this clonotype: This may come from a read error, since a much larger clone is one base off. The rearrangement uses TRBV6-2 or TRBV6-3 and TRBJ2-7, with 13 bases matching TRBD2. V shed 8 bases, J shed 4 bases, and the junction held 8 bases outside the gene matches. The CDR3 has 15 amino acids. CDR1 and CDR2 (germline): MNHEY, SVGEGT. CDR3: CASGLLAGGYYEQYF. CDR3 nucleotides: TGTGCCAGCGGACTACTAGCGGGAGGGTATTACGAGCAGTACTTC.

Turning to this clonotype: One junction end does not reproduce the germline sequence, and a read error may be involved. The chain carries TRBV4-3 and TRBJ2-3; D remains ambiguous. The CDR3 extends over 15 amino acids. Germline-derived CDR1 and CDR2 are LGHNA and YSLEER. CDR3 in DNA: TGCGCCAGCAGCCACGCTTGGCCTGGTCCAGATACACAGTATTTT. It codes for CASSHAWPGPDTQYF.